This TCR beta chain was documented in a study of blood T cell repertoires in COVID-19. Whole-study context: Sources were T cells, B-cell-depleted T cells, or PBMCs; the material itself was cDNA or gDNA.

V was clipped by 3 bases and J by 8 bases; unmatched bases: 19. Per germline, CDR1 SGHRS and CDR2 YFSETQ. CDR3 length equals 19 residues. This clone was counted a few times. Only in-frame clones appear in the TCRdb table, and some are missing; sequencing was by immunoSEQ multiplex PCR. This sample has tens of thousands of clones, with about nine tenths found just once. This chain connects TRBV5-1 to TRBJ1-6; 8 nucleotides align to TRBD1. The sample consisted of peripheral blood. The clonotype originates from a woman aged 45-65 years with active or convalescent COVID-19. The CDR3 nucleotides read TGCGCCAGCAGCTCAGTCCCCGGGGTCACTCAGGGGGCTGATTCACCCCTCCACTTT. Its protein is CASSSVPGVTQGADSPLHF.